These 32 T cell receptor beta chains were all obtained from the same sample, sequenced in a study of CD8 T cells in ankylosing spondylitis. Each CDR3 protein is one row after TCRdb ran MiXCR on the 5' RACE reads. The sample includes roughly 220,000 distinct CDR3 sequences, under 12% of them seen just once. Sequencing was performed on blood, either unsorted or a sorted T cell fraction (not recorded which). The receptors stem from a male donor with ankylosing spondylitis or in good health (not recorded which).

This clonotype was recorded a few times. The CDR3 DNA follows: TGCAGTGCTAGAGCACTTAACACAGATACGCAGTATTTT. As protein: CSARALNTDTQYF. The chain joins TRBV20-1 to TRBJ2-3; D uncertain. Between the trimmed V and J ends, which lost 1 base and 2 bases, there was a span of 7 bases. The CDR3 spans 13 residues. CDR1 and CDR2 from the germline V gene are DFQATT and SNEGSKA (reference sequence).

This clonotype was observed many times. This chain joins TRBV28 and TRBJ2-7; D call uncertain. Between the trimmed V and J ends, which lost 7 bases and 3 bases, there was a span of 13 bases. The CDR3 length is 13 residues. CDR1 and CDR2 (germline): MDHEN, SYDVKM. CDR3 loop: CASNPRVDYEQYF. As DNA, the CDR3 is TGTGCCAGCAATCCTCGGGTAGACTACGAGCAGTACTTC. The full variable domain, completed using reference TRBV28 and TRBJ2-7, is DVKVTQSSRYLVKRTGEKVFLECVQDMDHENMFWYRQDPGLGLRLIYFSYDVKMKEKGDIPEGYSVSREKKERFSLILESASTNQTSMYLCASNPRVDYEQYFGPGTRLTVT.

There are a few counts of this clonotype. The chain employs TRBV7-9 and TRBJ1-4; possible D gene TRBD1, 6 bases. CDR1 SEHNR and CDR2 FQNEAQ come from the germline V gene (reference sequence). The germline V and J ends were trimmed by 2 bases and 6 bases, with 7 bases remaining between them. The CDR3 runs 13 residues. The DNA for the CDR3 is TGTGCCAGCAGCTTATGGACAGATGAAAAACTGTTTTTT. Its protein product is CASSLWTDEKLFF.

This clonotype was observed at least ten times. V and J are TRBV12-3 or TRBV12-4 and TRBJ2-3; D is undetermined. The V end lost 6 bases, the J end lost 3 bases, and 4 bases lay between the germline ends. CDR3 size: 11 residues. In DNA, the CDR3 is TGTGCCAGCAGCATGACAGATACGCAGTATTTT. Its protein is CASSMTDTQYF.

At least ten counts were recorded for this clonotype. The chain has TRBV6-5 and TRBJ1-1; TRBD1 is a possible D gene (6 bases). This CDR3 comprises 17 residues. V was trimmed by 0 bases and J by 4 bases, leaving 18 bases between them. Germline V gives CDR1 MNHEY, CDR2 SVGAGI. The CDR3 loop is CASSYSPTGSVITEAFF. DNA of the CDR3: TGTGCCAGCAGTTACTCCCCCACAGGGTCGGTGATCACTGAAGCTTTCTTT.

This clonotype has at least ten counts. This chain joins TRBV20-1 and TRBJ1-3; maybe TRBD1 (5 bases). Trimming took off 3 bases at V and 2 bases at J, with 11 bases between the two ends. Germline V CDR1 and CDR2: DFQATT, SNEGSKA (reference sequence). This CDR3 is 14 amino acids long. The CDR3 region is CSASPGLPGNTIYF. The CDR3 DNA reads TGCAGTGCTAGTCCGGGACTCCCTGGAAACACCATATATTTT.

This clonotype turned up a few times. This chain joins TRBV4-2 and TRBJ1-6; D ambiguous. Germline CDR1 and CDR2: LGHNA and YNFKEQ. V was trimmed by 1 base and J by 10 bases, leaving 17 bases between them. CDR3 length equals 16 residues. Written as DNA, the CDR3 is TGTGCCAGCAGCCAAGCCTTGGGCCAGTATCGATCACCCCTCCACTTT. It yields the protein CASSQALGQYRSPLHF.

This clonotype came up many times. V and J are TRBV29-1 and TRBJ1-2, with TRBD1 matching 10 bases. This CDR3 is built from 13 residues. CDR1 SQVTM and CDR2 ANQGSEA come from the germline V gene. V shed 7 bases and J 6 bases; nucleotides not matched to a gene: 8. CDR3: CSGGTGEEDGYTF. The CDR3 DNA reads TGCAGCGGCGGGACAGGGGAGGAGGATGGCTACACCTTC.

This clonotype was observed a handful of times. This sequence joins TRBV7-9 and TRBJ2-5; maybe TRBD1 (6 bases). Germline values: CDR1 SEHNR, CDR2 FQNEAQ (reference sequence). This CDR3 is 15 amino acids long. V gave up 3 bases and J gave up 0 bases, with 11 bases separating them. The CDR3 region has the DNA TGTGCCAGCAGCTTCGGGGACACCAACCAAGAGACCCAGTACTTC. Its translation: CASSFGDTNQETQYF.

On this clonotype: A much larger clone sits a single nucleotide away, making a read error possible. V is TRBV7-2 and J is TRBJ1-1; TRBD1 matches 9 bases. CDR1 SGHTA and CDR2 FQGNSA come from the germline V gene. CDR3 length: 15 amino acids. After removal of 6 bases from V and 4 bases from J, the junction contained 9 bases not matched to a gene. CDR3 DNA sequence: TGTGCCAGCAGGTTATTTACAGGGGGCGGCACTGAAGCTTTCTTT. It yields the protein CASRLFTGGGTEAFF.

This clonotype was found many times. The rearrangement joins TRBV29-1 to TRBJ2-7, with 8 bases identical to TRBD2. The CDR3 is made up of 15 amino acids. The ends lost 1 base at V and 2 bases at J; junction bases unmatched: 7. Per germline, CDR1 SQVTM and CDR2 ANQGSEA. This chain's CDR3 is CSVEVGETSAYEQYF. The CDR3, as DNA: TGCAGCGTTGAAGTGGGGGAGACTAGCGCCTACGAGCAGTACTTC.

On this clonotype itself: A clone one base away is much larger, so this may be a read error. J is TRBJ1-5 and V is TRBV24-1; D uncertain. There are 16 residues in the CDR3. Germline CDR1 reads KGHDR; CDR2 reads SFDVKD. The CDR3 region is CATSGPGSDGNQPQPF. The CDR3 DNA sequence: TGTGCCACCAGTGGCCCGGGGTCTGATGGCAATCAGCCCCAGCCTTTT.

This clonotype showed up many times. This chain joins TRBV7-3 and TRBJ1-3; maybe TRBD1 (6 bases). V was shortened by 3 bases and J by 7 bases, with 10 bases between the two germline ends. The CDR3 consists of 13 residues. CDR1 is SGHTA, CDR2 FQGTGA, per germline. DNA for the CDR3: TGTGCCAGCAGCTTGGGGGCACGGAACACCATATATTTT. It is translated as CASSLGARNTIYF.

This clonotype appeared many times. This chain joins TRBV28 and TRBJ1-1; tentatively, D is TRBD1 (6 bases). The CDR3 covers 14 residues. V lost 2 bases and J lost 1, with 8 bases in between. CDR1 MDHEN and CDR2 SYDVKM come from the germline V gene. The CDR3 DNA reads TGTGCCAGCAGTTTACCGACAGGGAACACTGAAGCTTTCTTT. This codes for CASSLPTGNTEAFF. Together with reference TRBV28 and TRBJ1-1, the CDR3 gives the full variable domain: DVKVTQSSRYLVKRTGEKVFLECVQDMDHENMFWYRQDPGLGLRLIYFSYDVKMKEKGDIPEGYSVSREKKERFSLILESASTNQTSMYLCASSLPTGNTEAFFGQGTRLTVV.

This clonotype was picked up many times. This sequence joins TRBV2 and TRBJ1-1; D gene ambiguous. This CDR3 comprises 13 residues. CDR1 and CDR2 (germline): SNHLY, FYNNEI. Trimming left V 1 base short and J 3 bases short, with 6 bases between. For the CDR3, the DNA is TGTGCCAGCAGTGAAGGAGGTTACACTGAAGCTTTCTTT. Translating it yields CASSEGGYTEAFF.

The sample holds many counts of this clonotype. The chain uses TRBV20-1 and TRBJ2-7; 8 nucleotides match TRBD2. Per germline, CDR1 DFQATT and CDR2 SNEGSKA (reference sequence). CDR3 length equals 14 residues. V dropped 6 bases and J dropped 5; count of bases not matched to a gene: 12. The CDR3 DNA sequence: TGCAGTGCCCCCGGTGCGGGGGGAAGGGACGAGCAGTACTTC. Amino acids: CSAPGAGGRDEQYF.

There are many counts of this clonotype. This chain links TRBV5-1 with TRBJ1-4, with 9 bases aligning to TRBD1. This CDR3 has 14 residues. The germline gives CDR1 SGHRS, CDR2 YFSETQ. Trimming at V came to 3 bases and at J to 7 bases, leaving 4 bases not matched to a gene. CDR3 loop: CASSSGTGPEKLFF. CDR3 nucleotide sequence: TGCGCCAGCAGCTCCGGGACAGGGCCTGAAAAACTGTTTTTT.

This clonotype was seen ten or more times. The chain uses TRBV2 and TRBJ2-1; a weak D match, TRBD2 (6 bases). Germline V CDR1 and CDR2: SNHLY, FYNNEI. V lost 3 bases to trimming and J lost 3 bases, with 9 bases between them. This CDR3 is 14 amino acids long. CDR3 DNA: TGTGCCAGCAGTGAGCGGGGAGACTACAATGAGCAGTTCTTC. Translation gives CASSERGDYNEQFF. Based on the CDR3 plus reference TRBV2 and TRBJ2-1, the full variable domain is EPEVTQTPSHQVTQMGQEVILRCVPISNHLYFYWYRQILGQKVEFLVSFYNNEISEKSEIFDDQFSVERPDGSNFTLKIRSTKLEDSAMYFCASSERGDYNEQFFGPGTRLTVL.

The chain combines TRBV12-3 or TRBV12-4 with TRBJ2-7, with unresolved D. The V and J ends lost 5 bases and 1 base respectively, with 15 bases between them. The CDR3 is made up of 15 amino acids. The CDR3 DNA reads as TGTGCCAGCAGTCTGAAAGGAAGGGTGTCCTACGAGCAGTACTTC. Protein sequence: CASSLKGRVSYEQYF.

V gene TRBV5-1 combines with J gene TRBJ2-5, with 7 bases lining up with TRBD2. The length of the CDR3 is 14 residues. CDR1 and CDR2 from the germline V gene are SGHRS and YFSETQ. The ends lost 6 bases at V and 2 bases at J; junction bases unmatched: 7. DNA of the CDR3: TGCGCCAGCAACCCTGGGGGGGGGCAAGAGACCCAGTACTTC. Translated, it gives CASNPGGGQETQYF.

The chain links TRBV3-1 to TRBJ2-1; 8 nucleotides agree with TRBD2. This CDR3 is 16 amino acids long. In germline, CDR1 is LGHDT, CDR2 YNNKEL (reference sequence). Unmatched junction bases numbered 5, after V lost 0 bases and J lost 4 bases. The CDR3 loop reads CASSQDPSGQYNEQFF. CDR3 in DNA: TGTGCCAGCAGCCAAGACCCTAGCGGGCAATACAATGAGCAGTTCTTC.

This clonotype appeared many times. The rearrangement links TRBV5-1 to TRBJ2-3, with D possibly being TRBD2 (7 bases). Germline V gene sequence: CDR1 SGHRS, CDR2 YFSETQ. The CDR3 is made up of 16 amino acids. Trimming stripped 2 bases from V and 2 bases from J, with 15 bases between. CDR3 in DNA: TGCGCCAGCAGCTTACGGGGGGCGGGACACACAGATACGCAGTATTTT. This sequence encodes CASSLRGAGHTDTQYF.

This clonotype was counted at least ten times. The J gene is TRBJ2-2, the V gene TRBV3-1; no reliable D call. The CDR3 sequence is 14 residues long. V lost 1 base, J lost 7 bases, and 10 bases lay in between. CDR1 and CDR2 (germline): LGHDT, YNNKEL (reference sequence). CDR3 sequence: CASSQVGYGGELFF. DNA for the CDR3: TGTGCCAGCAGCCAAGTAGGGTACGGCGGGGAGCTGTTTTTT.

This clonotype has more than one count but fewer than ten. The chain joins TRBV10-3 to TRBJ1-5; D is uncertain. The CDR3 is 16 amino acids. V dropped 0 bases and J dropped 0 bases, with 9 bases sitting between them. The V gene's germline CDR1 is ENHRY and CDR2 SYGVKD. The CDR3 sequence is CAISESAGLSNQPQHF. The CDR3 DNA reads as TGTGCCATCAGTGAGTCGGCGGGCCTTAGCAATCAGCCCCAGCATTTT.

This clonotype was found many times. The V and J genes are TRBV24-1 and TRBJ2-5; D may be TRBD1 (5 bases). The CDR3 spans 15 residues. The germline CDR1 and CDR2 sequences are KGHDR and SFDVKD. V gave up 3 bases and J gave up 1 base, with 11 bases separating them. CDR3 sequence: CATSDGIGAQETQYF. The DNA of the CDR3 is TGTGCCACCAGTGATGGAATAGGGGCCCAAGAGACCCAGTACTTC.

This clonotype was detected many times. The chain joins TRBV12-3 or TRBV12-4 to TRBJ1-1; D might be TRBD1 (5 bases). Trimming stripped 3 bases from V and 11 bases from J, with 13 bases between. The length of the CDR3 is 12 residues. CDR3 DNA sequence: TGTGCCAGCAGTTTCGGGGGTTACAGGGCTTTCTTT. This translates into CASSFGGYRAFF.

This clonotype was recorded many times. Written as DNA, the CDR3 is TGCAGTGCTAGAGATCTCGCTAGCGGGGGGCCGAACACCGGGGAGCTGTTTTTT. It translates to CSARDLASGGPNTGELFF. The chain links TRBV20-1 to TRBJ2-2, with 11 bases lining up with TRBD2. This CDR3 has 18 amino acids. The junction had 6 bases not matched to a gene; V was cut back by 0 bases and J by 0 bases. Germline V gene sequence: CDR1 DFQATT, CDR2 SNEGSKA (reference sequence).

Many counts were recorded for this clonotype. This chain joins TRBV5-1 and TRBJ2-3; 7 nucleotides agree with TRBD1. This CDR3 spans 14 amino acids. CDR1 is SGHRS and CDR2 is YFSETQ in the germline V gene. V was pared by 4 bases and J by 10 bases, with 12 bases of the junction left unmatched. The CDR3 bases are TGCGCCAGCAGCGCCCAAGGGGACAGAGAGGCGCAGTATTTT. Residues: CASSAQGDREAQYF.

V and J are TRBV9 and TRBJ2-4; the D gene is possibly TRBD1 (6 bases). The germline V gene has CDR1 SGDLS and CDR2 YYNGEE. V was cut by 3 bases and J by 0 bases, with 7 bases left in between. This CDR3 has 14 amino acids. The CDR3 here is CASSAGVAKNIQYF. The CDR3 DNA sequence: TGTGCCAGCAGCGCAGGGGTAGCCAAAAACATTCAGTACTTC.

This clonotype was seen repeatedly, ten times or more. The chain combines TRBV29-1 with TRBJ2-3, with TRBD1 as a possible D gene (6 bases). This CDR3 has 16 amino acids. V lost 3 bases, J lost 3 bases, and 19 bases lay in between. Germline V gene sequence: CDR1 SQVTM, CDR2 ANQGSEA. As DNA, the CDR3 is TGCAGCGTTGAGGGGGCCATTCAAATTGGGACAGATACGCAGTATTTT. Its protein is CSVEGAIQIGTDTQYF.

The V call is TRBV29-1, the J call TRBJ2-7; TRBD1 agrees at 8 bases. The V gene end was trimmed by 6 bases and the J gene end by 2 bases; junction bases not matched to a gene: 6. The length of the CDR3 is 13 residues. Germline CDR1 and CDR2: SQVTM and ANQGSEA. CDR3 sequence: CSVRTGKTYEQYF. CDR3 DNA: TGCAGCGTCCGGACAGGGAAGACCTACGAGCAGTACTTC.

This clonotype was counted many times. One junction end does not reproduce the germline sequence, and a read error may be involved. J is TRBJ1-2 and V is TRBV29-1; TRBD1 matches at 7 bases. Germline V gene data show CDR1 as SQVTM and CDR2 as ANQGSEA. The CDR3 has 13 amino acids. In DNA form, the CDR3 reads TGCAGCGTTGCGGGACAGACTAATTATGGCTACACCTTC. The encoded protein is CSVAGQTNYGYTF. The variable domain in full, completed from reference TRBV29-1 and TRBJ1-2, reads SAVISQKPSRDICQRGTSLTIQCQVDSQVTMMFWYRQQPGQSLTLIATANQGSEATYESGFVIDKFPISRPNLTFSTLTVSNMSPEDSSIYLCSVAGQTNYGYTFGSGTRLTVV.